The 7 T cell receptor beta chains below were found in one sample sequenced in a study of regulatory T cells in long-lasting Graves disease. Time point described: newly diagnosed GD, antithyroid drugs for less than 3 months. There was RNA extracted from PBMCs, and the TCR library was made from it. Construction of TCR beta libraries relied on iRepertoire HTBI primers and on Arm-PCR targeting CDR3 regions. TCRdb re-called the multiplex PCR reads through MiXCR, storing one row per CDR3 protein. This sample has around 450,000 distinct CDR3 sequences; roughly 15% occur once, and the top ten carry 12%. These data were likewise used in another study, on T cells in Graves' hyperthyroidism and ophthalmopathy.

This specimen was peripheral blood mononuclear cells (PBMCs), taken at new diagnosis, from a patient treated with antithyroid drugs. The receptors stem from a man aged 40-50 years with Graves disease.

The V call is TRBV6-2 or TRBV6-3, the J call TRBJ2-2; 11 bases align to TRBD2. Germline values: CDR1 MNHEY, CDR2 SVGEGT. The CDR3 runs 12 residues. CDR3 in amino acids: CAGLAGTGELFF. CDR3 nucleotide sequence: TGTGCAGGACTAGCGGGTACCGGGGAGCTGTTTTTT.

Many counts were recorded for this clonotype. This rearrangement joins TRBV20-1 to TRBJ2-1, with D possibly being TRBD2 (6 bases). From germline, CDR1 is DFQATT and CDR2 SNEGSKA (reference sequence). The CDR3 runs 14 residues. Trimming took 3 bases from V and 4 from J, leaving 13 bases between them. For the CDR3, the DNA is TGCAGTGCTAGTCGGGAGTCTGCTTACAATGAGCAGTTCTTC. This gives the protein CSASRESAYNEQFF.

Note on this clonotype: This likely stems from a read error, as it lies one base from a far larger clone. The chain carries TRBV2 and TRBJ2-7, with 9 bases lining up with TRBD1. Germline V CDR1 and CDR2: SNHLY, FYNNEI. V lost 6 bases, J lost 2 bases, and 2 bases stayed unmatched. This CDR3 region has 13 residues. The CDR3 protein is CASRGQGPYEQYF. The CDR3 region has the DNA TGTGCCAGCAGGGGACAGGGACCCTACGAGCAGTACTTC.

This rearrangement joins TRBV28 to TRBJ1-2, with a weak D call TRBD1 (6 bases). CDR3 length: 12 residues. CDR1 and CDR2 from the germline V gene are MDHEN and SYDVKM. The germline V and J ends were trimmed by 6 bases and 8 bases, with 13 bases remaining between them. The CDR3 spells CASRTGLQGYTF. In DNA form, the CDR3 reads TGTGCCAGCAGGACAGGTTTACAGGGCTACACCTTC.

This clonotype has ten or more counts. The chain's CDR3 is CSARTSTGINQPQHF. The CDR3 coding sequence is TGCAGTGCTAGAACCTCTACGGGGATCAATCAGCCCCAGCATTTT. The chain combines TRBV20-1 with TRBJ1-5; D call uncertain. The ends were cut back, 2 bases at V and 3 bases at J, with 14 bases in the middle. CDR1 is DFQATT and CDR2 is SNEGSKA in the germline V gene (reference sequence). The CDR3 covers 15 residues.

This clonotype showed up just a few times. Here the CDR3 DNA reads TGCAGCGGGGGGACAGAATCGTCGATTAATGAGCAGTTCTTC. This gives the protein CSGGTESSINEQFF. The chain has TRBV29-1 and TRBJ2-1; 7 nucleotides match TRBD1. Per germline, CDR1 SQVTM and CDR2 ANQGSEA. V dropped 7 bases and J dropped 7; count of bases not matched to a gene: 13. This CDR3 contains 14 residues.

The chain employs TRBV10-3 and TRBJ2-2; 8 positions agree with TRBD1. J gave up 0 bases and V 1 base, and 4 bases lay outside the gene matches. CDR3 length: 17 amino acids. Germline loops: CDR1 ENHRY, CDR2 SYGVKD. CDR3 region: CAISEYDRGTNTGELFF. The CDR3 DNA is TGTGCCATCAGTGAGTACGACAGGGGAACGAACACCGGGGAGCTGTTTTTT.